This TCR beta chain comes out of a study of OX40 agonist ivuxolimab in advanced cancers. Study information: With a range of roughly 23 to 90, age averaged roughly 61 years, and around 80% were male. Study conclusions and caveats: Some nonresponders also had low normalized T-cell clonal expansion. CD8+ T cells averaged more expanded clones than CD4+.

This clone appeared a single time. Its target is unknown. Only in-frame clones appear in the TCRdb table, and some are missing; sequencing was by immunoSEQ multiplex PCR. The repertoire holds about 27,000 clones, with roughly 80% as singletons. The V end was cut by 2 bases, the J end by 1 base, with 5 bases between. CDR3 size: 13 residues. The germline V gene encodes CDR1 MNHEY and CDR2 SVGAGI. The sequence came from an adult with an advanced solid tumor such as melanoma, head and neck, liver or kidney cancer. The starting material was CD4+ or CD8+ T cells sorted from blood, obtained in a trial of the OX40 agonist ivuxolimab. The chain combines TRBV6-5 with TRBJ1-1; no firm D call. Written as DNA, the CDR3 is TGTGCCAGCAGTTACGCTGAGAACACTGAAGCTTTCTTT. Translation: CASSYAENTEAFF.